This TCR beta chain was identified in a study of metastatic and nonmetastatic thyroid tumors. Background on the study: It was across blood and tumor or nodule tissue from malignant and benign thyroid patients that repertoires were compared.

Points from the study as a whole: Relative to benign nodules, malignant thyroid tumors were reportedly characterized by significantly elevated TCR beta diversity in blood and tumor.

The CDR3 has 15 amino acids. V was trimmed by 5 bases and J by 3 bases, leaving 17 bases between them. Germline CDR1 SGHTA, CDR2 FQGNSA. Not a single patient had been given any form of treatment at any point before undergoing thyroid surgery. In this sample, this clone turned up many times. The antigen remains unidentified. In the authors' methods: Across clinicopathological groups, CDR3 differences served as the basis for building a distant-metastasis classifier for papillary thyroid cancer. TCRdb redid the clone calls on the PCR reads using MiXCR. In this record, the V and J calls reflect TCRdb's handling and not the investigators' own analysis. Among 30,000 to 35,000 clones listed, over 12% were seen once.

The clonotype was recovered from a male donor with papillary thyroid cancer or a benign thyroid nodule (not recorded which). Some clones in this sample may be carry-over from other donors' samples. The genes are TRBV7-2 and TRBJ2-7; D possibly uses TRBD1 or TRBD2 (5 bases each). The specimen was blood. The chain's CDR3 is CASSPPGTGRYEQYF. The CDR3 nucleotides are TGTGCCAGCAGCCCCCCCGGGACCGGCCGCTACGAGCAGTACTTC.